This T cell receptor beta chain comes out of a study of blood T cell repertoires in COVID-19. About the research overall: Samples came from the United States, Italy and Spain, spanning acute and convalescent COVID-19. The analysed material was cDNA or gDNA that came from T cells, B-cell-depleted T cells, or PBMCs.

The germline V gene encodes CDR1 SGHVS and CDR2 FQNEAQ. The CDR3 covers 14 residues. Trimming left V 4 bases short and J 8 bases short, with 14 bases between. In the authors' methods: By means of reference gene primer amplification, nucleated cell counts were estimated. Profiled with immunoSEQ multiplex PCR; TCRdb holds only in-frame clones, not every one. Clone size and V and J calls were adopted from that table, with D and trimming inferred from the DNA. The sample has approximately 160,000 clones; about 74% are singletons. The sequence was collected from a man between 60 and 70 years old with acute or convalescent COVID-19. V gene TRBV7-8 combines with J gene TRBJ1-4; D is possibly TRBD1 (5 bases). Sequencing was performed on peripheral blood. Here the CDR3 reads CASSWRGFGEKLFF. Here the CDR3 DNA reads TGTGCCAGCAGCTGGAGGGGATTTGGGGAAAAACTGTTTTTT.